Each of the 26 T cell receptor beta chains below was sequenced from the same sample in a study of blood T cell repertoires in COVID-19. Profiling relied on immunoSEQ multiplex PCR, and the TCRdb table lists in-frame clones only, not all of them. The data show roughly 70,000 clones, around 78% seen once. Sequenced material: peripheral blood. These receptors were collected from a human donor in a cohort sampled during active COVID-19.

This CDR3 reads CASSQDPTGGRYGYTF. The CDR3 DNA sequence: TGCGCCAGCAGCCAAGATCCAACAGGGGGCCGGTATGGCTACACCTTC. The chain combines TRBV4-1 with TRBJ1-2; 9 bases map to TRBD1. The CDR3 runs 16 residues. With 0 bases clipped from V and 5 bases from J, the junction kept 7 bases outside the gene matches. The germline V gene encodes CDR1 MGHRA and CDR2 YSYEKL.

The chain combines TRBV10-1 with TRBJ1-1; 10 bases agree with TRBD1. CDR3 length: 15 amino acids. V lost 2 bases, J lost 5 bases, and 5 bases stayed unmatched. Per germline, CDR1 WNHNN and CDR2 SYGVQD (reference sequence). Written as DNA, the CDR3 is TGCGCCAGCAGTGAGGCGGGACAGGGGCGAACTGAAGCTTTCTTT. Its translation is CASSEAGQGRTEAFF.

CDR3 DNA sequence: TGTGCCAGCAGCTTGGGGACTAACCACTACAATGAGCAGTTCTTC. The encoded protein is CASSLGTNHYNEQFF. This rearrangement joins TRBV11-2 to TRBJ2-1; 7 bases align to TRBD2. The J segment lost 3 bases and the V segment lost 3 bases, leaving 5 bases of the junction unmatched. In germline, CDR1 is SGHAT, CDR2 FQNNGV. The CDR3 is 15 residues long.

This chain uses TRBV5-4 with TRBJ2-3; 10 positions agree with TRBD1. Trimming cost V 6 bases and J 6 bases; bases outside gene matches: 10. Germline CDR1 and CDR2: SGHNT and YYREEE (reference sequence). The CDR3 length is 15 residues. Here the CDR3 reads CASTRTGGEGDTQYF. CDR3 coding DNA: TGTGCCAGCACACGGACAGGGGGGGAAGGTGATACGCAGTATTTT.

The genes are TRBV11-2 and TRBJ1-5; 7 bases match TRBD1. Germline trimming cut 4 bases from V and 5 bases from J; bases unmatched to any gene: 2. This CDR3 contains 13 residues. The germline V gene has CDR1 SGHAT and CDR2 FQNNGV. The CDR3 protein is CASSSQGDQPQHF. The CDR3 DNA sequence: TGTGCCAGCAGCTCGCAGGGGGATCAGCCCCAGCATTTT. The variable domain in full, with the rest retrieved from reference TRBV11-2 and TRBJ1-5, is EAGVAQSPRYKIIEKRQSVAFWCNPISGHATLYWYQQILGQGPKLLIQFQNNGVVDDSQLPKDRFSAERLKGVDSTLKIQPAKLEDSAVYLCASSSQGDQPQHFGDGTRLSIL.

This clone has only a few counts. This chain links TRBV29-1 with TRBJ1-1; D uncertain. CDR3 length equals 13 residues. CDR1 and CDR2 (germline): SQVTM, ANQGSEA. V was clipped by 6 bases and J by 1 base, with 12 bases between them. CDR3 in amino acids: CSVPQVANTEAFF. As DNA, the CDR3 is TGCAGCGTGCCCCAGGTGGCGAACACTGAAGCTTTCTTT.

This chain joins TRBV21-1 and TRBJ1-5; the DNA was not compared with TRBD1, the D call given in the table. TRBV21-1 is shown as a pseudogene. This CDR3 has 16 amino acids. The CDR3 DNA sequence: TGTGCCAGCAGCAAGAGACAGGGGGCAAGCAATCAGCCCCAGCATTTT. Residues: CASSKRQGASNQPQHF.

The CDR3 sequence: CASSTGMNTEAFF. The CDR3 DNA reads TGTGCCAGCAGCACAGGGATGAACACTGAAGCTTTCTTT. The gene calls are TRBV3-1 (or the pseudogene TRBV3-2) and TRBJ1-1, with a possible D match to TRBD1 (6 bases). In germline, CDR1 is LGHDT, CDR2 YNNKEL (reference sequence). The CDR3 is 13 amino acids. Trimming removed 5 bases from V and 0 bases from J, with 7 bases in between.

This chain connects TRBV7-9 to TRBJ1-5; perhaps TRBD1 as D (6 bases). The germline CDR1 and CDR2 sequences are SEHNR and FQNEAQ (reference sequence). V shed 6 bases and J shed 3 bases, with 15 bases lying between them. The CDR3 is 15 residues long. The DNA for the CDR3 is TGTGCCAGCAGTTCGGACAGAGTCTTCAATCAGCCCCAGCATTTT. Translating gives CASSSDRVFNQPQHF.

The chain employs TRBV19 and TRBJ2-5, with TRBD1 as a possible D gene (7 bases). CDR1 and CDR2 from the germline V gene are LNHDA and SQIVND (reference sequence). V gave up 10 bases and J gave up 5 bases, with 20 bases separating them. This CDR3 region has 14 residues. CDR3 sequence (DNA): TGTGCCACCCGAGAGGAGGGGGCACGGGAGACCCAGTACTTC. Protein sequence: CATREEGARETQYF. Combining the CDR3 with reference TRBV19 and TRBJ2-5 gives the whole variable domain DGGITQSPKYLFRKEGQNVTLSCEQNLNHDAMYWYRQDPGQGLRLIYYSQIVNDFQKGDIAEGYSVSREKKESFPLTVTSAQKNPTAFYLCATREEGARETQYFGPGTRLLVL.

The V and J genes are TRBV18 and TRBJ2-1; tentative D call: TRBD1 (5 bases). The germline V gene encodes CDR1 KGHSH and CDR2 LQKENI. The V end lost 3 bases, the J end lost 5 bases, and 17 bases lay between the germline ends. The CDR3 consists of 16 residues. In nucleotides, the CDR3 is TGTGCCAGCTCACCGACAGATCAGAAAACAGACAATGAGCAGTTCTTC. This translates into CASSPTDQKTDNEQFF.

Details on this clone: A junction boundary mismatches the germline segment, possibly from a read error. The V gene is TRBV5-4, the J gene TRBJ2-5; 8 nucleotides agree with TRBD1. CDR1 and CDR2 (germline): SGHNT, YYREEE (reference sequence). CDR3 length equals 12 residues. CDR3 sequence reads: CASSLAGQVRDF. In DNA form, the CDR3 reads TGTGCCAGCAGCTTGGCGGGACAGGTGAGGGACTTC.

The chain joins TRBV23-1 to TRBJ2-3, with TRBD2 matching over 8 bases. Being an ORF, TRBV23-1 has a function that is uncertain. This CDR3 comprises 20 residues. V lost 0 bases and J lost 7; bases outside the gene matches: 21. CDR3 DNA sequence: TGCGCCAGCAGTCAATCCCCAGGGTGCGTATCGGGAGGGCCGGCCTATACGCAGTATTTT. Amino acid sequence: CASSQSPGCVSGGPAYTQYF.

The rearrangement joins TRBV7-6 to TRBJ2-5; 16 bases fit TRBD2. CDR1 is SGHVS and CDR2 is FNYEAQ in the germline V gene. The CDR3 is made up of 18 amino acids. V gave up 1 base and J gave up 7 bases; unmatched junction bases: 9. In DNA form, the CDR3 reads TGTGCCAGCAGCTTAGTCGGGGGACTAGCGGGAGGGCCTGGGACCCAGTACTTC. Amino acid sequence: CASSLVGGLAGGPGTQYF.

The chain recombines TRBV4-2 with TRBJ1-6; perhaps TRBD1 as D (5 bases). Trimming shortened V by 1 base and J by 7 bases, and 14 bases separated the two germline ends. The CDR3 totals 16 residues. Germline CDR1 reads LGHNA; CDR2 reads YNFKEQ. DNA of the CDR3: TGTGCCAGCAGCCAAGTAACCCAGGGCAACAATTCACCCCTCCACTTT. It yields the protein CASSQVTQGNNSPLHF.

V is TRBV18 and J is TRBJ2-6, with a weak D call TRBD1 (6 bases). The CDR3 consists of 17 residues. Germline-derived CDR1 and CDR2 are KGHSH and LQKENI. V lost 0 bases and J 0 bases, leaving 9 bases between the germline ends. The CDR3 DNA follows: TGTGCCAGCTCACCACCGGGACACTCCTCTGGGGCCAACGTCCTGACTTTC. Protein: CASSPPGHSSGANVLTF.

This chain uses TRBV15 with TRBJ2-5; possible D gene TRBD1, 5 bases. V gave up 0 bases and J gave up 5 bases, with 16 bases separating them. There are 16 residues in the CDR3. In germline, CDR1 is LNHNV, CDR2 YYDKDF (reference sequence). The CDR3 sequence is CATSRDLGGGAETQYF. The CDR3 nucleotides are TGTGCCACCAGCAGAGATCTAGGCGGTGGGGCGGAGACCCAGTACTTC.

The chain employs TRBV5-1 and TRBJ2-7; 7 bases are a match to TRBD1. Unmatched junction bases numbered 6, after V lost 0 bases and J lost 3 bases. Germline CDR1 and CDR2: SGHRS and YFSETQ. CDR3 length: 15 residues. CDR3 region: CASSLATGEVYEQYF. CDR3 nucleotide sequence: TGCGCCAGCAGCTTGGCCACAGGGGAAGTCTACGAGCAGTACTTC.

The chain uses TRBV18 and TRBJ1-1; D uncertain. The CDR3 extends over 13 amino acids. The germline V and J ends were trimmed by 6 bases and 6 bases, with 14 bases remaining between them. Germline CDR1 KGHSH, CDR2 LQKENI. The chain's CDR3 is CASSPGQEAEAFF. As DNA, the CDR3 is TGTGCCAGCTCCCCTGGGCAGGAGGCTGAAGCTTTCTTT. The full variable domain, completed using reference TRBV18 and TRBJ1-1, is NAGVMQNPRHLVRRRGQEARLRCSPMKGHSHVYWYRQLPEEGLKFMVYLQKENIIDESGMPKERFSAEFPKEGPSILRIQQVVRGDSAAYFCASSPGQEAEAFFGQGTRLTVV.

The V and J genes are TRBV30 and TRBJ2-2; D remains unclear. Germline values: CDR1 GTSNPN, CDR2 SVGIG (reference sequence). Trimming removed 0 bases at V and 3 bases at J, with 5 bases between. This CDR3 has 13 amino acids. The CDR3 bases are TGTGCCTGGAGTGTACTTGACACCGGGGAGCTGTTTTTT. Protein product: CAWSVLDTGELFF.

V is TRBV5-6 and J is TRBJ2-7, with 7 bases fitting TRBD2. V shed 0 bases, J shed 4 bases, and the junction held 4 bases outside the gene matches. The CDR3 is 14 amino acids. The germline gives CDR1 SGHDT, CDR2 YYEEEE. This CDR3 is CASSLGGGSYEQYF. The CDR3 DNA reads as TGTGCCAGCAGCTTGGGTGGCGGGAGTTACGAGCAGTACTTC.

The chain couples TRBV3-1 (or the pseudogene TRBV3-2) to TRBJ2-2; TRBD2 matches at 12 bases. This CDR3 region has 19 residues. Trimming at V came to 4 bases and at J to 2 bases, leaving 11 bases not matched to a gene. The germline V gene encodes CDR1 LGHDT and CDR2 YNNKEL (reference sequence). The CDR3 is CASSPPLRTSGINTGELFF. The CDR3 DNA is TGTGCCAGCAGCCCCCCCCTTCGGACTAGCGGGATCAACACCGGGGAGCTGTTTTTT.

The rearrangement links TRBV7-2 to TRBJ2-1; 8 bases line up with TRBD2. The V and J ends lost 0 bases and 8 bases, in that order; junction bases with no gene match: 18. The germline gives CDR1 SGHTA, CDR2 FQGNSA. The CDR3 runs 19 residues. CDR3 DNA: TGTGCCAGCAGCTTAGCTAGAGGCCTCAGCGGGGGAGGACTCGATGAGCAGTTCTTC. It specifies CASSLARGLSGGGLDEQFF.

This chain's CDR3 is CASSQEVAGSSYNEQFF. In DNA, the CDR3 is TGTGCCAGCAGCCAAGAAGTAGCGGGCTCGTCCTACAATGAGCAGTTCTTC. The chain combines TRBV4-2 with TRBJ2-1; 7 nucleotides line up with TRBD2. The CDR3 is 17 amino acids. The germline CDR1 and CDR2 sequences are LGHNA and YNFKEQ. V dropped 0 bases and J dropped 1; count of bases not matched to a gene: 6.

V and J are TRBV25-1 and TRBJ2-5, with a tentative D call TRBD2 (5 bases). This CDR3 region has 15 residues. Germline V gene sequence: CDR1 MGHDK, CDR2 SYGVNS. Deletions cut 6 bases from V and 4 bases from J, with 18 bases between. CDR3 bases: TGTGCCAGCAGCGCACTGAGAGGGATGGGAGAGACCCAGTACTTC. This encodes CASSALRGMGETQYF.

This clone was seen more than once but under ten times. CDR3 protein: CASRLAGDPNEQFF. In nucleotides, the CDR3 is TGTGCCAGCAGGCTAGCGGGAGACCCCAATGAGCAGTTCTTC. The rearrangement uses TRBV11-2 and TRBJ2-1; 10 bases line up with TRBD2. V trimming: 6 bases; J trimming: 6 bases; junction bases outside the gene matches: 5. Germline V gene lookup returns CDR1 SGHAT and CDR2 FQNNGV. The CDR3 contains 14 residues.